This T cell receptor (beta chain) came from a study of blood T cell repertoires in COVID-19. Looking at the study overall: PBMCs, B-cell-depleted T cells, or T cells provided the cDNA or gDNA that made up the material.

With 7 bases clipped from V and 3 bases from J, the junction kept 12 bases outside the gene matches. Germline-derived CDR1 and CDR2 are LNHDA and SQIVND (reference sequence). This CDR3 is built from 17 residues. In the study's own analysis: Quantification of nucleated cells was approximated via reference gene primer amplification. Generated by immunoSEQ multiplex PCR, the TCRdb table keeps only in-frame clones and is missing some. For V, J and clone size, that table is used; D and trimming come from the DNA. The data show around 150,000 clones, approximately 82% seen once. The TCR sequence derives from a woman aged 40-49 years with COVID-19, enrolled during active disease. J is TRBJ1-5 and V is TRBV19, with 10 bases fitting TRBD1. The sample taken for sequencing was peripheral blood. The CDR3 DNA is TGTGCCAGTATTAGAACAATAGGGACAGGGGACAATCAGCCCCAGCATTTT. Translated, it gives CASIRTIGTGDNQPQHF.